This T cell receptor (beta chain) originates from a study of blood T cell repertoires in COVID-19. In the study overall: Acute-phase and convalescent COVID-19 samples originated in the United States, Italy and Spain.

Measured with immunoSEQ multiplex PCR; TCRdb has only the in-frame clones, and not every one. The table records about 150,000 clones, around 85% of them present only once. The ends lost 6 bases at V and 7 bases at J; junction bases unmatched: 8. Germline loops: CDR1 SNHLY, CDR2 FYNNEI. The CDR3 runs to 14 residues. The TCR comes from a woman aged 60-70 years with acute or convalescent COVID-19. V gene TRBV2 combines with J gene TRBJ1-5; the match to TRBD1 covers 8 bases. The sample was peripheral blood. The CDR3 sequence is CASSLTGVYQPQHF. The DNA of the CDR3 is TGTGCCAGCAGCTTGACAGGGGTATACCAGCCCCAGCATTTT.